The sequence of this T cell receptor (beta chain) was determined in a study of cytomegalovirus exposure and HLA in healthy donors. Study results and caveats: A cluster of highly shared sequence variants was likely a sequencing artifact. Indistinguishable V segments, including TRBV6-2 and TRBV6-3, were excluded.

In the case of this clone: Antigen specificity is unknown.

The PCR contained 60 Vbeta and 13 Jbeta primers. Sequencing used immunoSEQ multiplex PCR; TCRdb keeps in-frame clones, though not all of them. The sample contains about 150,000 clones, 80% of which appear only once. V lost 0 bases to trimming and J lost 0 bases, with 10 bases between them. The CDR3 extends over 16 amino acids. CDR1 and CDR2 (germline): MGHRA, YSYEKL. The source material was PBMCs. The chain is built from TRBV4-1 and TRBJ2-3; the D gene is possibly TRBD1 (5 bases). The TCR sequence derives from a man between 25 and 39 years old in good health and CMV-seropositive. The CDR3 sequence is CASSQEGGASTDTQYF. For the CDR3, the DNA is TGCGCCAGCAGCCAAGAAGGTGGGGCGAGCACAGATACGCAGTATTTT.